This T cell receptor beta chain was profiled in a study of T-cell reconstitution after alpha-beta-depleted transplantation in children. General study findings and limits: One year after transplant, T-cell counts and diversity came mostly from newly produced T cells. Reportedly, only several hundred clones from non-depleted graft cells drove alpha-beta T-cell counts at about two months.

It was with unique molecular identifiers that the TCRbeta library was prepared. TCRdb reanalysed the PCR reads using MiXCR and keeps one entry per CDR3 protein. Of hundreds of thousands of distinct CDR3 sequences listed, 15% to 20% were seen once; the top ten hold under 30%. The CDR3 is 16 residues long. V shed 6 bases and J shed 1 base, with 18 bases lying between them. Germline V gene data show CDR1 as MNHNS and CDR2 as SASEGT. This clonotype was seen a handful of times. Its matching antigen is unknown. The chain combines TRBV6-1 with TRBJ2-5; D may be TRBD1 or TRBD2 (5 bases each). The sequence came from a boy less than two years old who had a stem cell transplant for Wiskott-Aldrich syndrome, so the T cells may come from the graft donor. Sequenced material: PBMCs, mostly from graft donor cells, taken 360 days after TCRalphabeta/CD19-depleted stem cell transplant. CDR3 amino acids: CASRSPGGRLQETQYF. In DNA form, the CDR3 reads TGTGCCAGCAGATCCCCTGGGGGACGCCTCCAAGAGACCCAGTACTTC.